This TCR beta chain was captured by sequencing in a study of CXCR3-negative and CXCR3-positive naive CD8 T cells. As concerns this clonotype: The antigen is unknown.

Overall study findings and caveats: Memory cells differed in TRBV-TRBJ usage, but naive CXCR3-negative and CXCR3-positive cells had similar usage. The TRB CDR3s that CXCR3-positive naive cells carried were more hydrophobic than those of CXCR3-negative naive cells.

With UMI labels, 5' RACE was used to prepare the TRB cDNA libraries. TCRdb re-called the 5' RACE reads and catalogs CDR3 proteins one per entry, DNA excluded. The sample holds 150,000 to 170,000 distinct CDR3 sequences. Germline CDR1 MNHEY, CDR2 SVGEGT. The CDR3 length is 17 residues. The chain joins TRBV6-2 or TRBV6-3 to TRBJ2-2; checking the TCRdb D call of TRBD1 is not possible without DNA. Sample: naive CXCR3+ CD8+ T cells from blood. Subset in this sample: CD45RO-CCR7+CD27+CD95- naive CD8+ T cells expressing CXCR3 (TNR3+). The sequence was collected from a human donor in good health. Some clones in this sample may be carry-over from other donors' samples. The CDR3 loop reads CASSYPSDSANTGELFF.